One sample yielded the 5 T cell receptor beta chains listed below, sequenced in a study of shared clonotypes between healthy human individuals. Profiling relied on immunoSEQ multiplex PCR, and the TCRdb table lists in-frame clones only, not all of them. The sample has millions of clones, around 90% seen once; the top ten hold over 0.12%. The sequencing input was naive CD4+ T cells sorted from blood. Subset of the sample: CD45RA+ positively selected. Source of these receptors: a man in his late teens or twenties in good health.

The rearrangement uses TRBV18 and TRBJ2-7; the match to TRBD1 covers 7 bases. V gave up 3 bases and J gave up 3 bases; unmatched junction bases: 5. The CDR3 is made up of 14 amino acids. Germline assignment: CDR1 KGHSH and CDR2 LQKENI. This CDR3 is CASSPPDRYYEQYF. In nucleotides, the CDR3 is TGTGCCAGCTCACCCCCGGACAGGTACTACGAGCAGTACTTC.

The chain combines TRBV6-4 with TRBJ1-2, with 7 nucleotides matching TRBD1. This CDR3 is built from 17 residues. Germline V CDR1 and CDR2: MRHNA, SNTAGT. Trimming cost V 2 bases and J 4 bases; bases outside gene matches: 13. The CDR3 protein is CASSDPTENRGLYGYTF. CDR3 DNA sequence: TGTGCCAGCAGTGACCCTACGGAGAACAGGGGCCTCTATGGCTACACCTTC.

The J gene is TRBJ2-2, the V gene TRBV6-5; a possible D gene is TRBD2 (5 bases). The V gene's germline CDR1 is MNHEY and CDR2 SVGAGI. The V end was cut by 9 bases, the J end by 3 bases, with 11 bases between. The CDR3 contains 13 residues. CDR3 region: CASGRTDTGELFF. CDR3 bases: TGTGCCAGTGGCAGGACTGACACCGGGGAGCTGTTTTTT.

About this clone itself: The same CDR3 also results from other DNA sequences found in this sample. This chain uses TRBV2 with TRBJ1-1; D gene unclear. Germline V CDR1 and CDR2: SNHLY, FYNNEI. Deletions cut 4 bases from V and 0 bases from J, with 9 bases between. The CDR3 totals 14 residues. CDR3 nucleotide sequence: TGTGCCAGCAGTGTATTGGAGATGAACACTGAAGCTTTCTTT. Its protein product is CASSVLEMNTEAFF.

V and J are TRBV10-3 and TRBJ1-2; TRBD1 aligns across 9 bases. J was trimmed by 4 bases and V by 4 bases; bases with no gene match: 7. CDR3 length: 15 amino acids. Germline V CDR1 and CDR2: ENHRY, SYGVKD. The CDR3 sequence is CAISGGTGPTYGYTF. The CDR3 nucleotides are TGTGCCATCAGTGGCGGGACAGGGCCGACCTATGGCTACACCTTC.